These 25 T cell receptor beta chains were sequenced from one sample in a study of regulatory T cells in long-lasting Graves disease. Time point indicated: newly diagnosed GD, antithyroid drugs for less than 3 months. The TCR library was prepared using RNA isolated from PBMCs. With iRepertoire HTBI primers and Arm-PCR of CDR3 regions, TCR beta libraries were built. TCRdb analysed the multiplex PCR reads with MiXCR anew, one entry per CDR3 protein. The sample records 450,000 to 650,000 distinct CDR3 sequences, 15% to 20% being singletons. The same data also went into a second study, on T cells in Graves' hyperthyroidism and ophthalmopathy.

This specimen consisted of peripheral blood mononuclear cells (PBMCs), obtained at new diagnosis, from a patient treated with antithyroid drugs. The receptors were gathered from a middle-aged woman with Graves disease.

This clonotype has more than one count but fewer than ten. The CDR3 DNA reads as TGTGCCAGCAGCCTCCTCCAGGGACAGACTAACTATGGCTACACCTTC. Residues: CASSLLQGQTNYGYTF. The chain combines TRBV3-1 with TRBJ1-2, with 7 bases that match TRBD1. This CDR3 has 16 amino acids. V dropped 4 bases and J dropped 0; count of bases not matched to a gene: 8. Looked up from germline, CDR1 is LGHDT and CDR2 is YNNKEL (reference sequence).

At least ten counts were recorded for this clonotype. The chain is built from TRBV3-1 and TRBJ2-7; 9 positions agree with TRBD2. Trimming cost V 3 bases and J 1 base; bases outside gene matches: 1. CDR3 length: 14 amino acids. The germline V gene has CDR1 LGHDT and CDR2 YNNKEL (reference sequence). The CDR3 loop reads CASSHTSGSYEQYF. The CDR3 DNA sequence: TGTGCCAGCAGCCACACTAGCGGGTCCTACGAGCAGTACTTC.

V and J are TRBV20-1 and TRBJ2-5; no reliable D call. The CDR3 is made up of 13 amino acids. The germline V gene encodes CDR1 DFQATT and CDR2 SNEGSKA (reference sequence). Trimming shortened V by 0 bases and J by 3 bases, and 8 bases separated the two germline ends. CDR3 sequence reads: CSARDQTKETQYF. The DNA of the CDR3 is TGCAGTGCTAGAGATCAAACGAAAGAGACCCAGTACTTC.

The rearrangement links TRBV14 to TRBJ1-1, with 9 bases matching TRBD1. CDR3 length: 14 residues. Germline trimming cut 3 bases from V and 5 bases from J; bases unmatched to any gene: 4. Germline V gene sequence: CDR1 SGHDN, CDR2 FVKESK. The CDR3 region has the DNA TGTGCCAGCAGCCACCACAGGGGGCTGACTGAAGCTTTCTTT. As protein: CASSHHRGLTEAFF.

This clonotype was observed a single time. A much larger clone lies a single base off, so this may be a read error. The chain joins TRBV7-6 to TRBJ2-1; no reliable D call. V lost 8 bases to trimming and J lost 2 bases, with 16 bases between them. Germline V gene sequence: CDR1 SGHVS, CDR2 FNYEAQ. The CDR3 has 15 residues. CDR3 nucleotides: TGTGCCAGCTCCCTCCAGGATGGCCCCTACAATGAGCAGTTCTTC. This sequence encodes CASSLQDGPYNEQFF.

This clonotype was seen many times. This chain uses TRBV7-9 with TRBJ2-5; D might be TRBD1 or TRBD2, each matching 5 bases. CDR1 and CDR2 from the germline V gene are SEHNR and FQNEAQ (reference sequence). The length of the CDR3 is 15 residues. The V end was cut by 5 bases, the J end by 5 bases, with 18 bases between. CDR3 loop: CASSTGTDETETQYF. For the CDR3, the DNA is TGTGCCAGCAGCACTGGGACGGATGAAACGGAGACCCAGTACTTC.

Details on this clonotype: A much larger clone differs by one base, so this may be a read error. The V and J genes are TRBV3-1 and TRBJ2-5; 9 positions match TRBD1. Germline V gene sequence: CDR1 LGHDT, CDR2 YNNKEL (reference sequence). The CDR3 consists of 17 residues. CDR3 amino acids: CASSQARGQGQRETQHF. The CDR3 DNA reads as TGTGCCAGCAGCCAAGCCCGGGGACAGGGCCAACGGGAGACCCAGCACTTC.

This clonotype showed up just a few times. The CDR3 reads CSARDPSRGQNNSPLHF. The CDR3 region has the DNA TGCAGTGCTAGAGATCCCTCGAGGGGGCAGAATAATTCACCCCTCCACTTT. V usage is TRBV20-1 and J usage is TRBJ1-6; 7 nucleotides match TRBD1. The junction had 10 bases not matched to a gene; V was cut back by 0 bases and J by 5 bases. Germline lookup yields CDR1 DFQATT and CDR2 SNEGSKA (reference sequence). The CDR3 is made up of 17 amino acids.

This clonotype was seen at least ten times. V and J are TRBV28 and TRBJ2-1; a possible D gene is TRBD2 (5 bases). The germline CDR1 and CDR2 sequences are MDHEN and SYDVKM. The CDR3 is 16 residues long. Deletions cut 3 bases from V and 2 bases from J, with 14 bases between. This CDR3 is CASSLGGLGTYNEQFF. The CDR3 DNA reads TGTGCCAGCAGTTTGGGCGGGCTTGGCACCTACAATGAGCAGTTCTTC.

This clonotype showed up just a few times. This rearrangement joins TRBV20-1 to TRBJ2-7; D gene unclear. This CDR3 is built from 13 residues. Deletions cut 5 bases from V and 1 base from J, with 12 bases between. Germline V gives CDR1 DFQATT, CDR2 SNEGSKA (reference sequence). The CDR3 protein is CSALFDQSYEQYF. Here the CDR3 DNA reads TGCAGTGCTCTCTTTGACCAGTCCTACGAGCAGTACTTC.

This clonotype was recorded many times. The CDR3 nucleotides are TGTGCCAGCGAGGGAGGGGCAACCAATGAGCAGTTCTTC. Amino acids: CASEGGATNEQFF. The V gene is TRBV28, the J gene TRBJ2-1; TRBD2 aligns across 7 bases. V gave up 8 bases and J gave up 6 bases; unmatched junction bases: 7. Germline CDR1 reads MDHEN; CDR2 reads SYDVKM. CDR3 length: 13 amino acids.

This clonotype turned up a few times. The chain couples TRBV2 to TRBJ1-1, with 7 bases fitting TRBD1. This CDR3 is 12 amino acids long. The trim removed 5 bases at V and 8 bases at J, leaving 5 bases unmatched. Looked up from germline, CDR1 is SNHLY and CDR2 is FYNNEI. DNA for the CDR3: TGTGCCAGCAGTTATCGACAGGGAGAAGCTTTCTTT. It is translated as CASSYRQGEAFF.

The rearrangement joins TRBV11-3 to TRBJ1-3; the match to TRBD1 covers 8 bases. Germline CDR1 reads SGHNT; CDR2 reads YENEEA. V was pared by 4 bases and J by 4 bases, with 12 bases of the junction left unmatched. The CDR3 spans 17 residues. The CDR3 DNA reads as TGTGCCAGCAGCTCCCACACTCCGACAGGGGAAGGAAACACCATATATTTT. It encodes CASSSHTPTGEGNTIYF.

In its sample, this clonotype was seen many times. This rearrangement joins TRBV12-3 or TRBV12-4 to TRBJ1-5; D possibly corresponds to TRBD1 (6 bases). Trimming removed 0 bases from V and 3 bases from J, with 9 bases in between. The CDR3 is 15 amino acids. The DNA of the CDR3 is TGTGCCAGCAGTTTAGCAGGGGGGGACAATCAGCCCCAGCATTTT. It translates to CASSLAGGDNQPQHF.

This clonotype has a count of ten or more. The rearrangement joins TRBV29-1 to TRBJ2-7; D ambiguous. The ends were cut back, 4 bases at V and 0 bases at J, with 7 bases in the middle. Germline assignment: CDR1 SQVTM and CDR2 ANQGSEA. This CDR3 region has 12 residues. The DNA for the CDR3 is TGCAGCGTTGGCGGCGGCTCCTACGAGCAGTACTTC. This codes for CSVGGGSYEQYF.

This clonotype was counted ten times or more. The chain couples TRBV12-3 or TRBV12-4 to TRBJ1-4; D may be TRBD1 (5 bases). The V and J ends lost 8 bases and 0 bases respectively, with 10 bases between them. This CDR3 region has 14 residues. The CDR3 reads CASRTGSTNEKLFF. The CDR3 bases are TGTGCCAGCCGAACAGGTTCAACTAATGAAAAACTGTTTTTT.

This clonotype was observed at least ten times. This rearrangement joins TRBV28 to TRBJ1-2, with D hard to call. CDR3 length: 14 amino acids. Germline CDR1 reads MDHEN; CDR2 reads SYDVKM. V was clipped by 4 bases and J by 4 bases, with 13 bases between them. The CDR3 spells CASSSRRHGYGYTF. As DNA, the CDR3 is TGTGCCAGCAGTTCCCGCAGACACGGCTATGGCTACACCTTC.

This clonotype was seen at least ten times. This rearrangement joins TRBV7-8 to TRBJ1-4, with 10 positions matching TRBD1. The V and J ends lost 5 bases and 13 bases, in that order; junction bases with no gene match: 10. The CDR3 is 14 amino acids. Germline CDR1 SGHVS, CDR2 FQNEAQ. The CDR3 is CASSPDRGLGGLFF. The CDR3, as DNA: TGTGCCAGCAGCCCTGACAGGGGGCTTGGCGGACTGTTTTTT.

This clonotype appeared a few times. The CDR3 here is CASSMGGGDTQYF. CDR3 bases: TGCGCCAGCAGTATGGGGGGAGGAGATACGCAGTATTTT. This chain connects TRBV5-1 to TRBJ2-3, with D tentatively TRBD2 (6 bases). Germline-derived CDR1 and CDR2 are SGHRS and YFSETQ. This CDR3 is 13 amino acids long. Trimming removed 5 bases at V and 5 bases at J, with 12 bases between.

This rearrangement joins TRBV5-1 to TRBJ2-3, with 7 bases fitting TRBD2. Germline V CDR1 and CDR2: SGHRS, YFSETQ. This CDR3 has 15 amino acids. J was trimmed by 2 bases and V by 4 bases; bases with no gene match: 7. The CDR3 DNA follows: TGCGCCAGCAGCCAAAGCGGGGTAAACACAGATACGCAGTATTTT. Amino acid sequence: CASSQSGVNTDTQYF.

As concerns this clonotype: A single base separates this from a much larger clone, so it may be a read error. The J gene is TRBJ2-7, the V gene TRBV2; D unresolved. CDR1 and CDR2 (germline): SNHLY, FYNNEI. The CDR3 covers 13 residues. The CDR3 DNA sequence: TGTGCCAGCGGTGACTTTTTGTCCTACGAGCAGTACTTC. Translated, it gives CASGDFLSYEQYF.

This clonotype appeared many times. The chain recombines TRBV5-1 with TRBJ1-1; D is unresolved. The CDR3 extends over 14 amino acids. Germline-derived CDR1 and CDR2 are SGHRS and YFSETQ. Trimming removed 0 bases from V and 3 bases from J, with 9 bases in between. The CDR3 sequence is CASSLGGGYTEAFF. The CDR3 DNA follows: TGCGCCAGCAGCTTGGGGGGAGGGTACACTGAAGCTTTCTTT. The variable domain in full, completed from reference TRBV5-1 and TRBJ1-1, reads KAGVTQTPRYLIKTRGQQVTLSCSPISGHRSVSWYQQTPGQGLQFLFEYFSETQRNKGNFPGRFSGRQFSNSRSEMNVSTLELGDSALYLCASSLGGGYTEAFFGQGTRLTVV.

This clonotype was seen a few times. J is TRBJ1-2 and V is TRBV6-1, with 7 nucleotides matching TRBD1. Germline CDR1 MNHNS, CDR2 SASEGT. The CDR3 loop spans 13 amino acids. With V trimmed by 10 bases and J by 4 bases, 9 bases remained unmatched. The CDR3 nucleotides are TGTGCCACCGGGACAGAGTTCGCCTATGGCTACACCTTC. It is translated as CATGTEFAYGYTF.

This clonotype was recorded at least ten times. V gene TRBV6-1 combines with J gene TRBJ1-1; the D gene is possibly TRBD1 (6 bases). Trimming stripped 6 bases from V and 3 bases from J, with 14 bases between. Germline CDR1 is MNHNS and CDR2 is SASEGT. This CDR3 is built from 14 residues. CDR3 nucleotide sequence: TGTGCCAGCAGGAAGGGGCAGGGGTACACTGAAGCTTTCTTT. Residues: CASRKGQGYTEAFF.

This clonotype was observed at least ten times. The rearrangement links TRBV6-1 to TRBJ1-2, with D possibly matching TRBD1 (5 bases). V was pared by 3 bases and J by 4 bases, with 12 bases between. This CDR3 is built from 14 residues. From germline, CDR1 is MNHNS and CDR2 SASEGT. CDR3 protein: CASSDPGTSYGYTF. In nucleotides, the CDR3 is TGTGCCAGCAGTGACCCCGGGACCTCCTATGGCTACACCTTC.